The T cell receptor beta chain described here comes from a study of cytomegalovirus exposure and HLA in healthy donors. This clone was counted between two and nine times. PCR employed 60 Vbeta and 13 Jbeta primers. Method: immunoSEQ multiplex PCR; TCRdb's copy keeps in-frame clones and lacks some. The sample lists some 100,000 clones; approximately 70% were seen once. This clonotype was sampled from a woman aged 18-29 years in good health and CMV-seropositive. The material sequenced was PBMCs.

The CDR3 loop reads CASSEVGVMETQYF. In DNA, the CDR3 is TGTGCCAGCAGTGAGGTCGGGGTTATGGAGACCCAGTACTTC. The chain is built from TRBV2 and TRBJ2-5; tentatively, D is TRBD2 (5 bases). The CDR3 is 14 amino acids. Looked up from germline, CDR1 is SNHLY and CDR2 is FYNNEI. V lost 3 bases and J lost 5, with 13 bases in between.